These 10 T cell receptor beta chains came from one sample sequenced in a study of blood T cell repertoires in COVID-19. Using immunoSEQ multiplex PCR, the repertoire was profiled, and TCRdb retains in-frame clones only, with some absent. The table includes around 24,000 clones, around nine tenths detected once. The source material was peripheral blood. These receptors all come from a man aged 70 or older with COVID-19, enrolled during active disease.

The rearrangement joins TRBV4-1 to TRBJ1-1; TRBD1 aligns across 9 bases. Germline assignment: CDR1 MGHRA and CDR2 YSYEKL. The CDR3 consists of 15 residues. V trimming: 4 bases; J trimming: 5 bases; junction bases outside the gene matches: 8. The CDR3 here is CASSLPGQGETEAFF. Written as DNA, the CDR3 is TGCGCCAGCAGCCTTCCGGGACAGGGAGAAACTGAAGCTTTCTTT.

The V and J genes are TRBV25-1 and TRBJ1-2; the match to TRBD1 covers 10 bases. Germline CDR1 and CDR2: MGHDK and SYGVNS. This CDR3 region has 17 residues. V was pared by 1 base and J by 1 base, with 6 bases of the junction left unmatched. CDR3 in amino acids: CASSESWTGGNNYGYTF. The DNA of the CDR3 is TGTGCCAGCAGTGAATCTTGGACAGGGGGGAATAACTATGGCTACACCTTC.

J is TRBJ2-3 and V is TRBV9, with TRBD2 matching 10 bases. V dropped 3 bases and J dropped 3; count of bases not matched to a gene: 10. Germline V lookup: CDR1 SGDLS, CDR2 YYNGEE. CDR3 length equals 17 residues. This CDR3 reads CASSAAPGTSATDTQYF. The CDR3, as DNA: TGTGCCAGCAGCGCCGCTCCCGGGACTAGCGCAACAGATACGCAGTATTTT.

V is TRBV5-1 and J is TRBJ2-4, with 15 nucleotides matching TRBD2. In germline, CDR1 is SGHRS, CDR2 YFSETQ. J was trimmed by 0 bases and V by 4 bases; bases with no gene match: 8. The CDR3 runs to 19 residues. The CDR3 nucleotides read TGCGCCAGCAGCCCCCGGACTAGCGGGGGGGCGGGAGCCAAAAACATTCAGTACTTC. Protein product: CASSPRTSGGAGAKNIQYF.

The V gene is TRBV4-2, the J gene TRBJ2-7; TRBD2 matches at 8 bases. This CDR3 region has 18 residues. CDR1 and CDR2 from the germline V gene are LGHNA and YNFKEQ. The trim removed 2 bases at V and 2 bases at J, leaving 14 bases unmatched. The CDR3: CASSQQRSRGGGTYEQYF. The CDR3 nucleotides read TGTGCCAGCAGCCAACAGCGGAGTCGGGGGGGAGGGACCTACGAGCAGTACTTC.

This clone was seen only once. V gene TRBV15 combines with J gene TRBJ1-5; TRBD1 is a possible D gene (5 bases). Germline V gene data show CDR1 as LNHNV and CDR2 as YYDKDF (reference sequence). V dropped 3 bases and J dropped 7 bases, with 13 bases sitting between them. The CDR3 covers 14 residues. The CDR3 protein is CATSRGGEGQPQHF. The CDR3 DNA reads TGTGCCACCAGCAGGGGAGGGGAGGGACAGCCCCAGCATTTT.

The rearrangement uses TRBV4-1 and TRBJ1-4, with D possibly being TRBD1 (5 bases). V lost 3 bases to trimming and J lost 10 bases, with 9 bases between them. The CDR3 is 12 residues long. CDR1 and CDR2 (germline): MGHRA, YSYEKL. The CDR3 DNA follows: TGCGCCAGCAGCCACGTGGGGGGAAAACTGTTTTTT. Translating it yields CASSHVGGKLFF.

The genes are TRBV18 and TRBJ1-1, with D uncertain. The germline gives CDR1 KGHSH, CDR2 LQKENI. V shed 7 bases and J shed 4 bases, with 10 bases lying between them. The CDR3 is made up of 12 amino acids. CDR3 bases: TGTGCCAGCTTCATATCGAGCACTGAAGCTTTCTTT. Its protein is CASFISSTEAFF. Together with reference TRBV18 and TRBJ1-1, the CDR3 gives the full variable domain: NAGVMQNPRHLVRRRGQEARLRCSPMKGHSHVYWYRQLPEEGLKFMVYLQKENIIDESGMPKERFSAEFPKEGPSILRIQQVVRGDSAAYFCASFISSTEAFFGQGTRLTVV.

Regarding this clone: The junction shows a germline mismatch at one end, possibly a read error. The chain recombines TRBV18 with TRBJ1-4; D call uncertain. The CDR3 has 17 amino acids. Germline assignment: CDR1 KGHSH and CDR2 LQKENI. CDR3: CASSPQRSLATNEKLFF. The CDR3 bases are TGTGCCAGCTCTCCACAGCGCTCTTTGGCGACTAATGAAAAACTGTTTTTT. Full variable domain (missing parts from reference TRBV18 and TRBJ1-4): NAGVMQNPRHLVRRRGQEARLRCSPMKGHSHVYWYRQLPEEGLKFMVYLQKENIIDESGMPKERFSAEFPKEGPSILRIQQVVRGDSAAYFCASSPQRSLATNEKLFFGSGTQLSVL.

The CDR3 region has the DNA TGTGCCAGCAGTTTGTCAACCCCTCGGGACAGTGTTGGATCCAAAAACATTCAGTACTTC. It is translated as CASSLSTPRDSVGSKNIQYF. This chain joins TRBV27 and TRBJ2-4; TRBD1 matches at 7 bases. Germline CDR1 reads MNHEY; CDR2 reads SMNVEV (reference sequence). The V segment lost 3 bases and the J segment 2 bases; nucleotides outside the gene matches: 19. There are 20 residues in the CDR3.